The rows below give T cell receptor beta chains drawn from one sample of a study of CD8+ T cells in alopecia areata. Sequenced by immunoSEQ multiplex PCR; TCRdb stores in-frame clones only, minus some. The sample includes about 190,000 clones, under 60% seen only once; the top ten take around 13%. The sample here was CD8+ T cells sorted from blood, taken at week 24, from a patient treated with tofacitinib. These TCRs come from a human donor with alopecia areata. Each CDR3 is given with its conserved first and last residue. The D gene is left open where the match is weak. Clone sizes are given selectively: once, few, many, or a class where the clone is expanded.

d_gene: .
v_gene: TRBV29-1
abundance: few
j_gene: TRBJ2-1
CDR3aa: CSVEASTEINYNEQFF
CDR3nt: TGCAGCGTTGAAGCCTCGACAGAAATCAACTACAATGAGCAGTTCTTC

d_gene: .
v_gene: TRBV25-1
abundance: .
j_gene: TRBJ1-2
CDR3aa: CASSESSSYGYTF
CDR3nt: TGTGCCAGCAGTGAGAGCTCCAGCTATGGCTACACCTTC

d_gene: TRBD2
v_gene: TRBV2
abundance: .
j_gene: TRBJ2-1
CDR3aa: CASSVLRTSGGASYNEQFF
CDR3nt: TGTGCCAGCAGTGTGCTCCGGACTAGCGGGGGGGCGTCATACAATGAGCAGTTCTTC

d_gene: .
v_gene: TRBV7-9
abundance: .
j_gene: TRBJ1-6
CDR3aa: CASSLRQRNSPLHF
CDR3nt: TGTGCCAGCAGCTTACGACAGAGGAATTCACCCCTCCACTTT

d_gene: TRBD2
v_gene: TRBV4-2
abundance: .
j_gene: TRBJ2-7
CDR3aa: CASSQPGTNHRYEQYF
CDR3nt: TGTGCCAGCAGCCAACCTGGGACTAACCACCGCTACGAGCAGTACTTC

d_gene: .
v_gene: TRBV9
abundance: few
j_gene: TRBJ1-1
CDR3aa: CASRPGGEAFF
CDR3nt: TGTGCCAGCAGACCCGGGGGGGAAGCTTTCTTT

d_gene: .
v_gene: TRBV27
abundance: .
j_gene: TRBJ2-5
CDR3aa: CASSFARGETQYF
CDR3nt: TGTGCCAGCAGTTTCGCCAGGGGAGAGACCCAGTACTTC

d_gene: .
v_gene: TRBV29-1
abundance: .
j_gene: TRBJ1-1
CDR3aa: CSVDSQGKAFF
CDR3nt: TGCAGCGTTGATTCGCAGGGTAAAGCTTTCTTT

d_gene: .
v_gene: TRBV9
abundance: .
j_gene: TRBJ2-7
CDR3aa: CASSVDPVKYSYEQYF
CDR3nt: TGTGCCAGCAGCGTAGATCCGGTCAAATATTCCTACGAGCAGTACTTC

d_gene: TRBD1
v_gene: TRBV30
abundance: .
j_gene: TRBJ1-5
CDR3aa: CAWSWTGARNQPQHF
CDR3nt: TGTGCCTGGAGTTGGACAGGGGCCCGCAATCAGCCCCAGCATTTT

d_gene: .
v_gene: TRBV30
abundance: .
j_gene: TRBJ2-7
CDR3aa: CAWSPGTGPRNYEQYF
CDR3nt: TGTGCCTGGAGTCCGGGTACAGGGCCCAGGAACTACGAGCAGTACTTC

d_gene: .
v_gene: TRBV4-1
abundance: .
j_gene: TRBJ2-3
CDR3aa: CATRRGPHTDTQYF
CDR3nt: TGCGCCACCCGGAGGGGTCCTCACACAGATACGCAGTATTTT

d_gene: TRBD2
v_gene: TRBV10-3
abundance: few
j_gene: TRBJ2-7
CDR3aa: CAISPPGGESPYEQYF
CDR3nt: TGTGCCATCAGTCCCCCGGGGGGGGAGTCCCCCTACGAGCAGTACTTC

d_gene: .
v_gene: TRBV29-1
abundance: .
j_gene: TRBJ2-3
CDR3aa: CSVPWGTDTQYF
CDR3nt: TGCAGCGTTCCGTGGGGCACAGATACGCAGTATTTT

d_gene: .
v_gene: TRBV29-1
abundance: .
j_gene: TRBJ1-1
CDR3aa: CSGGRMNTEAFF
CDR3nt: TGCAGCGGTGGACGGATGAACACTGAAGCTTTCTTT

d_gene: .
v_gene: TRBV14
abundance: .
j_gene: TRBJ1-2
CDR3aa: CASSLEVTNYGYTF
CDR3nt: TGTGCCAGCAGCCTCGAAGTTACTAACTATGGCTACACCTTC

d_gene: .
v_gene: TRBV7-9
abundance: .
j_gene: TRBJ2-5
CDR3aa: CASSLEGLVETQYF
CDR3nt: TGTGCCAGCAGCTTAGAGGGCTTGGTGGAGACCCAGTACTTC

d_gene: .
v_gene: TRBV15
abundance: .
j_gene: TRBJ2-4
CDR3aa: CATSQGRGRKNIQYF
CDR3nt: TGTGCCACCAGCCAAGGGAGGGGGAGAAAGAACATTCAGTACTTC

d_gene: .
v_gene: TRBV2
abundance: .
j_gene: TRBJ2-3
CDR3aa: CASLDSAADTQYF
CDR3nt: TGTGCCAGCCTGGATAGCGCTGCAGATACGCAGTATTTT

d_gene: .
v_gene: TRBV15
abundance: .
j_gene: TRBJ1-4
CDR3aa: CATSNRQAGDEKLFF
CDR3nt: TGTGCCACCAGCAACCGACAGGCGGGGGATGAAAAACTGTTTTTT

d_gene: .
v_gene: TRBV7-9
abundance: .
j_gene: TRBJ2-3
CDR3aa: CASSPRIDVPSTDTQYF
CDR3nt: TGTGCCAGCAGCCCACGAATTGACGTGCCTAGCACAGATACGCAGTATTTT

d_gene: .
v_gene: TRBV2
abundance: .
j_gene: TRBJ1-2
CDR3aa: CASSEPENYGYTF
CDR3nt: TGTGCCAGCAGTGAACCCGAGAACTATGGCTACACCTTC

d_gene: TRBD1
v_gene: TRBV10-3
abundance: few
j_gene: TRBJ1-2
CDR3aa: CAISENSGLTGTEDGYTF
CDR3nt: TGTGCCATCAGTGAGAATAGCGGCCTTACCGGGACAGAGGATGGCTACACCTTC

d_gene: .
v_gene: TRBV29-1
abundance: .
j_gene: TRBJ2-7
CDR3aa: CSVEEFEDGAYEQYF
CDR3nt: TGCAGCGTTGAGGAGTTCGAGGACGGAGCTTACGAGCAGTACTTC

d_gene: .
v_gene: TRBV27
abundance: .
j_gene: TRBJ2-7
CDR3aa: CASSLFPGNTYEQYF
CDR3nt: TGTGCCAGCAGTTTATTCCCCGGGAATACCTACGAGCAGTACTTC

d_gene: .
v_gene: TRBV11-2
abundance: .
j_gene: TRBJ2-3
CDR3aa: CASSSGTDTQYF
CDR3nt: TGTGCCAGCAGCTCCGGCACAGATACGCAGTATTTT

d_gene: .
v_gene: TRBV4-1
abundance: .
j_gene: TRBJ2-7
CDR3aa: CASSQEVLAYEQYF
CDR3nt: TGCGCCAGCAGCCAAGAGGTGTTAGCCTACGAGCAGTACTTC

d_gene: TRBD2
v_gene: TRBV7-6
abundance: .
j_gene: TRBJ2-7
CDR3aa: CASSSSGGYEQYF
CDR3nt: TGTGCCAGCAGCTCAAGCGGGGGGTACGAGCAGTACTTC

d_gene: .
v_gene: TRBV19
abundance: few
j_gene: TRBJ1-5
CDR3aa: CASSIVRDQPQHF
CDR3nt: TGTGCCAGTAGTATAGTGAGGGATCAGCCCCAGCATTTT

d_gene: .
v_gene: TRBV18
abundance: once
j_gene: TRBJ2-3
CDR3aa: CASSPYTDTQYF
CDR3nt: TGTGCCAGCTCACCTTACACAGATACGCAGTATTTT

d_gene: TRBD2
v_gene: TRBV4-1
abundance: few
j_gene: TRBJ2-3
CDR3aa: CASSATSGGALVTDTQYF
CDR3nt: TGCGCCAGCAGCGCGACTAGCGGGGGGGCCCTCGTCACAGATACGCAGTATTTT

d_gene: .
v_gene: TRBV5-1
abundance: .
j_gene: TRBJ2-7
CDR3aa: CASSLGRTEAYEQYF
CDR3nt: TGCGCCAGCAGCTTGGGTAGGACAGAGGCCTACGAGCAGTACTTC

d_gene: TRBD1
v_gene: TRBV15
abundance: .
j_gene: TRBJ2-1
CDR3aa: CATSRDGETGGDEQFF
CDR3nt: TGTGCCACCAGCAGAGATGGTGAGACAGGGGGTGATGAGCAGTTCTTC

d_gene: .
v_gene: TRBV7-2
abundance: .
j_gene: TRBJ1-4
CDR3aa: CASSLPAAVNEKLFF
CDR3nt: TGTGCCAGCAGCTTGCCAGCAGCTGTCAATGAAAAACTGTTTTTT

d_gene: .
v_gene: TRBV29-1
abundance: .
j_gene: TRBJ1-2
CDR3aa: CSVAGVKGYTF
CDR3nt: TGCAGCGTTGCAGGGGTAAAGGGCTACACCTTC

d_gene: .
v_gene: TRBV7-9
abundance: .
j_gene: TRBJ2-3
CDR3aa: CASSLVKSTDTQYF
CDR3nt: TGTGCCAGCAGCTTGGTGAAGAGCACAGATACGCAGTATTTT

d_gene: .
v_gene: TRBV2
abundance: .
j_gene: TRBJ1-2
CDR3aa: CASSLECYTF
CDR3nt: TGTGCCAGCAGTCTTGAGTGCTACACCTTC

d_gene: .
v_gene: TRBV2
abundance: .
j_gene: TRBJ2-2
CDR3aa: CASSGRVGNTGELFF
CDR3nt: TGTGCCAGCAGTGGAAGGGTAGGGAACACCGGGGAGCTGTTTTTT

d_gene: TRBD1
v_gene: TRBV5-1
abundance: .
j_gene: TRBJ2-7
CDR3aa: CASSLAPGQVTYEQYF
CDR3nt: TGCGCCAGCAGCTTGGCTCCGGGACAGGTCACCTACGAGCAGTACTTC

d_gene: .
v_gene: TRBV29-1
abundance: few
j_gene: TRBJ1-5
CDR3aa: CSVRLGPLVQPQHF
CDR3nt: TGCAGCGTCCGCCTGGGGCCGTTAGTTCAGCCCCAGCATTTT

d_gene: TRBD1
v_gene: TRBV29-1
abundance: .
j_gene: TRBJ2-2
CDR3aa: CSVEWTGEGAGELFF
CDR3nt: TGCAGCGTTGAATGGACAGGGGAAGGCGCCGGGGAGCTGTTTTTT

d_gene: .
v_gene: TRBV4-2
abundance: few
j_gene: TRBJ2-7
CDR3aa: CASSQDGSVYEQYF
CDR3nt: TGTGCCAGCAGCCAAGATGGGTCTGTCTACGAGCAGTACTTC

d_gene: .
v_gene: TRBV7-9
abundance: .
j_gene: TRBJ2-5
CDR3aa: CASQDLIQETQYF
CDR3nt: TGTGCCAGCCAAGATCTGATCCAAGAGACCCAGTACTTC

d_gene: .
v_gene: TRBV13
abundance: few
j_gene: TRBJ2-2
CDR3aa: CASSFASEGTGELFF
CDR3nt: TGTGCCAGCAGCTTCGCTAGCGAAGGCACCGGGGAGCTGTTTTTT

d_gene: .
v_gene: TRBV30
abundance: .
j_gene: TRBJ2-4
CDR3aa: CAWNGVKNIQYF
CDR3nt: TGTGCCTGGAATGGGGTCAAAAACATTCAGTACTTC

d_gene: .
v_gene: TRBV13
abundance: .
j_gene: TRBJ1-2
CDR3aa: CASSEVSANGYTF
CDR3nt: TGTGCCAGCAGCGAGGTTTCAGCCAATGGCTACACCTTC

d_gene: TRBD1
v_gene: TRBV6-5
abundance: .
j_gene: TRBJ1-5
CDR3aa: CASRDRDSNQPQHF
CDR3nt: TGTGCCAGCCGGGACAGGGATAGCAATCAGCCCCAGCATTTT

d_gene: .
v_gene: TRBV13
abundance: .
j_gene: TRBJ1-1
CDR3aa: CASEGEADTEAFF
CDR3nt: TGTGCCAGCGAGGGAGAGGCGGACACTGAAGCTTTCTTT

d_gene: .
v_gene: TRBV19
abundance: .
j_gene: TRBJ1-4
CDR3aa: CASSFGSLNEKLFF
CDR3nt: TGTGCCAGTAGTTTTGGCAGCCTTAATGAAAAACTGTTTTTT

d_gene: TRBD1
v_gene: TRBV30
abundance: .
j_gene: TRBJ2-7
CDR3aa: CAWSGGQGLFYEQYF
CDR3nt: TGTGCCTGGTCCGGCGGACAGGGGTTGTTCTACGAGCAGTACTTC

d_gene: .
v_gene: TRBV5-1
abundance: .
j_gene: TRBJ2-7
CDR3aa: CASSGTYYEQYF
CDR3nt: TGCGCCAGCAGCGGAACGTACTACGAGCAGTACTTC

d_gene: .
v_gene: TRBV15
abundance: few
j_gene: TRBJ2-3
CDR3aa: CATSRDLGTTDTQYF
CDR3nt: TGTGCCACCAGCAGAGATCTGGGAACCACAGATACGCAGTATTTT

d_gene: .
v_gene: TRBV25-1
abundance: .
j_gene: TRBJ1-5
CDR3aa: CASSEGGQPQHF
CDR3nt: TGTGCCAGCAGTGAGGGAGGACAGCCCCAGCATTTT

d_gene: TRBD2
v_gene: TRBV7-9
abundance: .
j_gene: TRBJ2-1
CDR3aa: CASRRGANEQFF
CDR3nt: TGTGCCAGCAGGCGGGGGGCCAATGAGCAGTTCTTC

d_gene: .
v_gene: TRBV5-6
abundance: few
j_gene: TRBJ1-4
CDR3aa: CASSPGGATNEKLFF
CDR3nt: TGTGCCAGCAGCCCTGGAGGTGCAACTAATGAAAAACTGTTTTTT

d_gene: .
v_gene: TRBV7-9
abundance: few
j_gene: TRBJ1-1
CDR3aa: CASSLEDSPYLRTEAFF
CDR3nt: TGTGCCAGCAGCTTAGAGGACTCCCCCTACTTGCGCACTGAAGCTTTCTTT

d_gene: TRBD1
v_gene: TRBV29-1
abundance: .
j_gene: TRBJ2-7
CDR3aa: CSVATGGDYEQYF
CDR3nt: TGCAGCGTTGCGACAGGGGGGGACTACGAGCAGTACTTC

d_gene: .
v_gene: TRBV5-1
abundance: few
j_gene: TRBJ2-4
CDR3aa: CASSLTRENIQYF
CDR3nt: TGCGCCAGCAGCTTGACCAGGGAAAACATTCAGTACTTC

d_gene: .
v_gene: TRBV4-1
abundance: .
j_gene: TRBJ1-2
CDR3aa: CASSQVGVVTGYTF
CDR3nt: TGCGCCAGCAGCCAAGTAGGAGTCGTAACTGGCTACACCTTC